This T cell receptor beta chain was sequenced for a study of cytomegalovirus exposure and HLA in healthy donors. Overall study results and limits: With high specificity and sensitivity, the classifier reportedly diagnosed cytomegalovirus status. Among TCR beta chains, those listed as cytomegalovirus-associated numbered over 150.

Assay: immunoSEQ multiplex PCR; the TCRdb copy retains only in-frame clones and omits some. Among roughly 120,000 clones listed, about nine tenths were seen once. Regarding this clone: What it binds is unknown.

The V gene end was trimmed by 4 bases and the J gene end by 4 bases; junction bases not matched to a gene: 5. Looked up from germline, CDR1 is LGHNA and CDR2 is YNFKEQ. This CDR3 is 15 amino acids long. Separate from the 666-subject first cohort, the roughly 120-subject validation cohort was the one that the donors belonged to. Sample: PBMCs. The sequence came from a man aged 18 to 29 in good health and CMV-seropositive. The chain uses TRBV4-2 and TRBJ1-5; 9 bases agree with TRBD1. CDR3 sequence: CASSLQGQGNQPQHF. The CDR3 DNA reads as TGTGCCAGCAGCCTGCAGGGACAGGGAAATCAGCCCCAGCATTTT.